Presented here are 22 T cell receptor beta chains from one specimen sequenced in a study of regulatory T cells in long-lasting Graves disease. Relying on iRepertoire HTBI primers and Arm-PCR of CDR3 regions, the team built TCR beta libraries. One entry per CDR3 protein, called by TCRdb with MiXCR from the multiplex PCR reads. The sample yields about 470,000 distinct CDR3 sequences, under 25% seen once. Sample time point: persistent/refractory GD, antithyroid drugs over 5 years with positive TRAb. RNA extracted from PBMCs served as the sequencing template. The specimen was peripheral blood mononuclear cells (PBMCs), collected when the disease was refractory, from a patient treated with antithyroid drugs. The source is a female donor with Graves disease.

The chain is built from TRBV13 and TRBJ2-7; D is ambiguous. Germline CDR1 reads PRHDT; CDR2 reads FYEKMQ (reference sequence). V was pared by 5 bases and J by 7 bases, with 18 bases between. The CDR3 sequence is 14 residues long. The CDR3 is CASSVAGPTGEQYF. The DNA for the CDR3 is TGTGCCAGCAGCGTAGCCGGTCCGACCGGGGAGCAGTACTTC.

This clonotype has ten or more counts. This sequence joins TRBV28 and TRBJ1-4, with TRBD1 matching over 11 bases. With V trimmed by 7 bases and J by 8 bases, 9 bases remained unmatched. Germline CDR1 is MDHEN and CDR2 is SYDVKM. The CDR3 spans 15 residues. This CDR3 is CASIESGTGGEKLFF. CDR3 DNA sequence: TGTGCCAGCATCGAGTCCGGGACAGGGGGGGAAAAACTGTTTTTT.

This clonotype was detected ten times or more. The J gene is TRBJ2-7, the V gene TRBV11-2; the match to TRBD2 covers 10 bases. CDR1 is SGHAT, CDR2 FQNNGV, per germline. The V segment lost 1 base and the J segment 5 bases; nucleotides outside the gene matches: 2. The CDR3 is 14 amino acids. The CDR3 nucleotides are TGTGCCAGCAGCTTAGTTAGCGGGAGGAACGAGCAGTACTTC. This translates into CASSLVSGRNEQYF.

In this sample, this clonotype turned up many times. This chain connects TRBV30 to TRBJ2-2; no firm D call. Trimming stripped 0 bases from V and 6 bases from J, with 8 bases between. CDR1 is GTSNPN, CDR2 SVGIG, per germline (reference sequence). The CDR3 sequence is 13 residues long. This CDR3 reads CAWSVAISGELFF. Written as DNA, the CDR3 is TGTGCCTGGAGTGTAGCTATCTCCGGGGAGCTGTTTTTT.

This clonotype was picked up many times. The chain uses TRBV27 and TRBJ2-6, with 7 bases fitting TRBD2. CDR3 length: 14 amino acids. Germline loops: CDR1 MNHEY, CDR2 SMNVEV (reference sequence). Trimming took 7 bases from V and 7 from J; bases not matched to a gene: 7. CDR3 loop: CASKRGSAANVLTF. The CDR3 DNA sequence: TGTGCCAGCAAGCGCGGGAGCGCAGCCAACGTCCTGACTTTC.

The chain joins TRBV29-1 to TRBJ1-4; D gene unclear. Trimming shortened V by 0 bases and J by 5 bases, and 13 bases separated the two germline ends. CDR1 is SQVTM, CDR2 ANQGSEA, per germline. This CDR3 spans 15 amino acids. CDR3 coding DNA: TGCAGCGTTGAAGACGGATTGACGCGCAATGAAAAACTGTTTTTT. As protein: CSVEDGLTRNEKLFF.

This clonotype was found many times. The chain has TRBV28 and TRBJ1-1, with D hard to call. CDR1 MDHEN and CDR2 SYDVKM come from the germline V gene. V lost 3 bases, J lost 6 bases, and 17 bases lay in between. The CDR3 spans 15 residues. CDR3 protein: CASSFLSGLYAEAFF. The CDR3 DNA reads as TGTGCCAGCAGTTTCCTTTCGGGATTGTACGCTGAAGCTTTCTTT.

At least ten counts were recorded for this clonotype. The V and J genes are TRBV3-1 and TRBJ2-5; no firm D call. This CDR3 has 12 amino acids. The V end lost 4 bases, the J end lost 14 bases, and 17 bases lay between the germline ends. Germline assignment: CDR1 LGHDT and CDR2 YNNKEL (reference sequence). The CDR3 DNA reads TGTGCCAGCAGCCGAGGTGGGAAGGCGTACTACTTC. Its translation: CASSRGGKAYYF.

The table lists this clonotype with many counts. The J gene is TRBJ2-5, the V gene TRBV7-2; 9 positions match TRBD2. The CDR3 is 17 residues long. The V segment lost 6 bases and the J segment 0 bases; nucleotides outside the gene matches: 11. Germline CDR1 is SGHTA and CDR2 is FQGNSA. CDR3: CASSFSGLASYQETQYF. In DNA, the CDR3 is TGTGCCAGCAGTTTCAGTGGACTAGCGTCGTACCAAGAGACCCAGTACTTC. Together with reference TRBV7-2 and TRBJ2-5, the CDR3 gives the full variable domain: GAGVSQSPSNKVTEKGKDVELRCDPISGHTALYWYRQSLGQGLEFLIYFQGNSAPDKSGLPSDRFSAERTGGSVSTLTIQRTQQEDSAVYLCASSFSGLASYQETQYFGPGTRLLVL.

The table lists this clonotype with a few counts. The rearrangement uses TRBV27 and TRBJ2-5; 11 bases are shared with TRBD2. Germline trimming cut 7 bases from V and 1 base from J; bases unmatched to any gene: 14. Germline CDR1 MNHEY, CDR2 SMNVEV (reference sequence). The CDR3 is 18 amino acids. Here the CDR3 DNA reads TGTGCCAGCACTTCATATAGCGGGAGGGGAATACCCCAAGAGACCCAGTACTTC. It specifies CASTSYSGRGIPQETQYF.

This clonotype was observed a handful of times. The V gene is TRBV13, the J gene TRBJ2-2; 7 bases fit TRBD1. V dropped 8 bases and J dropped 3; count of bases not matched to a gene: 9. This CDR3 contains 15 residues. Germline CDR1 reads PRHDT; CDR2 reads FYEKMQ (reference sequence). CDR3 DNA: TGTGCCAGCTGTATCCGGGACAGCTACACCGGGGAGCTGTTTTTT. It is translated as CASCIRDSYTGELFF.

The rearrangement links TRBV14 to TRBJ2-7; a possible D gene is TRBD1 (5 bases). The V end lost 4 bases, the J end lost 6 bases, and 19 bases lay between the germline ends. Per germline, CDR1 SGHDN and CDR2 FVKESK. The CDR3 has 15 amino acids. CDR3 amino acids: CASSPTPQGLVEQYF. CDR3 DNA sequence: TGTGCCAGCAGCCCTACACCGCAGGGTCTGGTCGAGCAGTACTTC.

V is TRBV5-1 and J is TRBJ2-5; D is unclear. The V end was cut by 0 bases, the J end by 5 bases, with 11 bases between. This CDR3 has 14 residues. Germline assignment: CDR1 SGHRS and CDR2 YFSETQ. CDR3 sequence reads: CASSLEARRETQYF. CDR3 nucleotide sequence: TGCGCCAGCAGCTTGGAGGCCCGACGGGAGACCCAGTACTTC.

This clonotype was recorded many times. This rearrangement joins TRBV29-1 to TRBJ1-1; D is ambiguous. The CDR3 runs 12 residues. Germline assignment: CDR1 SQVTM and CDR2 ANQGSEA. V was trimmed by 5 bases and J by 4 bases, leaving 11 bases between them. CDR3: CSVYEGGTEAFF. In nucleotides, the CDR3 is TGCAGCGTTTACGAGGGAGGCACTGAAGCTTTCTTT.

This clonotype was seen a single time. Possible read error: a much larger clone is one base away. The chain is built from TRBV2 and TRBJ2-5, with 9 bases that match TRBD1. The CDR3 has 15 amino acids. V was pared by 8 bases and J by 4 bases, with 11 bases of the junction left unmatched. The germline CDR1 and CDR2 sequences are SNHLY and FYNNEI. This CDR3 is CASGWNRGPGETQYF. CDR3 nucleotides: TGTGCCAGCGGTTGGAACAGGGGGCCGGGAGAGACCCAGTACTTC.

This clonotype was seen repeatedly, ten times or more. V gene TRBV29-1 combines with J gene TRBJ2-7; D is perhaps TRBD1 (5 bases). Looked up from germline, CDR1 is SQVTM and CDR2 is ANQGSEA. This CDR3 contains 12 residues. V lost 5 bases and J 1 base, leaving 9 bases between the germline ends. Written as DNA, the CDR3 is TGCAGCGTTAAGGGGCCTTCCTACGAGCAGTACTTC. Translated: CSVKGPSYEQYF.

As regards this clonotype: Sequence at one end of the junction differs from germline and may be a read error. The genes are TRBV7-9 and TRBJ2-5, with D possibly called TRBD1 or TRBD2 (5 bases each). Per the germline V gene, CDR1 is SEHNR and CDR2 is FQNEAQ (reference sequence). The CDR3 is 15 amino acids. For the CDR3, the DNA is TGTGCCAGCAGCTCCCGGGGCACCCGAGGGGAGACCCTGTACTTC. It encodes CASSSRGTRGETLYF.

A few counts support this clonotype. The chain employs TRBV10-3 and TRBJ2-7; TRBD2 agrees at 12 bases. The CDR3 runs 16 residues. J gave up 0 bases and V 3 bases, and 3 bases lay outside the gene matches. Germline V gene data show CDR1 as ENHRY and CDR2 as SYGVKD. This chain's CDR3 is CAISDRTSGTSYEQYF. The CDR3, as DNA: TGTGCCATCAGTGATCGGACTAGCGGGACCTCCTACGAGCAGTACTTC.

On this clonotype: Here the CDR3 omits its conserved ending phenylalanine or tryptophan, so a read error is the likely source. This chain uses TRBV24-1 with TRBJ2-2, with 9 bases fitting TRBD2. The CDR3 totals 16 residues. Germline CDR1 is KGHDR and CDR2 is SFDVKD. V lost 4 bases and J lost 0; bases outside the gene matches: 2. CDR3 residues: CATSDPSGTNTGELFS. DNA for the CDR3: TGTGCCACCAGTGACCCTAGCGGGACGAACACCGGGGAGCTGTTTTCT.

This clonotype has only a few counts. This chain uses TRBV7-9 with TRBJ2-5, with TRBD2 as a possible D gene (5 bases). Germline loops: CDR1 SEHNR, CDR2 FQNEAQ (reference sequence). V was clipped by 3 bases and J by 7 bases, with 15 bases between them. The CDR3 loop spans 14 amino acids. The CDR3 DNA is TGTGCCAGCAGCTTCGGGGAAGTTTCTAGGACCCAGTACTTC. It translates to CASSFGEVSRTQYF.

The chain employs TRBV7-2 and TRBJ2-3, with D possibly being TRBD2 (7 bases). With 4 bases removed from V and 3 bases from J, the gap between germline ends came to 20 bases. CDR1 SGHTA and CDR2 FQGNSA come from the germline V gene. CDR3 length: 17 residues. CDR3: CASSWPSAGASTDTQYF. The CDR3 DNA reads TGTGCCAGCAGCTGGCCCTCGGCGGGGGCTAGTACAGATACGCAGTATTTT.

This clonotype was recorded a few times. The chain is built from TRBV5-1 and TRBJ2-5; 10 bases fit TRBD1. This CDR3 has 15 residues. CDR1 and CDR2 (germline): SGHRS, YFSETQ. V lost 7 bases, J lost 4 bases, and 10 bases stayed unmatched. Written as DNA, the CDR3 is TGCGCCAGCTTTTACGGGGACAGGGGAGGAGAGACCCAGTACTTC. This sequence encodes CASFYGDRGGETQYF.